This record looks at one TCR beta chain sequence and its context. Its target is unknown. The source of the sample is a study of CD8+ T cells in alopecia areata. V dropped 2 bases and J dropped 1; count of bases not matched to a gene: 1. The CDR3 extends over 15 amino acids. Germline V CDR1 and CDR2: MNHEY, SVGAGI. RNA extraction and reverse transcription yielded cDNA as sequencing template. The protocol was immunoSEQ multiplex PCR, while the TCRdb copy is restricted to in-frame clones and leaves out a portion. This sample has tens of thousands of clones, with around 62% found just once. CD25+CD127- cells were sorted from CD4+ cells in five patients. Overall study results and limits: Scalp sample sequencing also detects resident alphabeta T cells of normal skin.

This chain connects TRBV6-5 to TRBJ2-7, with 11 bases fitting TRBD2. What was sequenced was CD4+ Tregs sorted from blood. The receptor was isolated from a human donor with alopecia areata. The CDR3 loop is CASSYRLAGSYEQYF. The DNA of the CDR3 is TGTGCCAGCAGTTACAGACTAGCGGGATCCTACGAGCAGTACTTC.